This T cell receptor beta chain was profiled in a study of shared clonotypes between healthy human individuals. At the level of the study: The study used three CD4 naive, three CD4 memory, two CD8 naive and one CD8 memory plate per donor. Overall study results and limits: As a rule, naive subsets had a larger estimated richness than memory subsets.

The data were produced by immunoSEQ multiplex PCR, yet TCRdb's version contains in-frame clones alone and is incomplete. The sample lists roughly 1.4 million clones; roughly 98.5% were seen once. CDR3 size: 15 residues. J lost 5 bases, V lost 2 bases, and 5 bases had no gene match. Per germline, CDR1 SGHTA and CDR2 FQGTGA. Worth noting for this clone: Its matching antigen is unknown.

This receptor was obtained from a man aged 30 to 39 in good health. V and J are TRBV7-3 and TRBJ2-2; 7 bases align to TRBD1. Sequencing was performed on naive CD4+ T cells sorted from blood. Described subset: CD45RA+ positively selected. CDR3 nucleotide sequence: TGTGCCAGCAGCTTAGGGACAGTTGGGACCGGGGAGCTGTTTTTT. Encoded protein: CASSLGTVGTGELFF.